A selection of T cell receptor beta chains follows, all from one sample in a study of T cells in Graves' hyperthyroidism and ophthalmopathy. TCRdb reprocessed the multiplex PCR reads via MiXCR and lists one record per CDR3 protein. This table has around 700,000 distinct CDR3 sequences, 35% appearing once. Material: blood. These receptors originate from a woman in her thirties or forties with Graves' hyperthyroidism. Each CDR3 is given with its conserved first and last residue. The order of the fields is CDR3 protein, V gene.

CASGLGITEAFF TRBV11-1
CAWSRPVSYEQYF TRBV30
CASSLSVMVSTEAFF TRBV27
CASSQEVGRVWTEAFF TRBV14
CASSPRQGSNQPQHF TRBV7-2
CSARSDAGWDSGELFF TRBV20-1
CASSLSAGVVYGYTF TRBV27
CSARDVADSYEQYF TRBV20-1
CASGLRTEMNTEAFF TRBV4-1
CASAGESGTEALF TRBV10-3
CARPSQGESPLHF TRBV7-2
CASSLAGGVTEAFF TRBV4-2
CASSVGVDSIMNTEAFF TRBV5-4
CASSSRQGLGTEAFF TRBV5-5
CASSVESTKSAEQYF TRBV9
CASSLGPGAGNQPQHF TRBV5-4
CSARKPGTGNTEAFF TRBV20-1
CAISGDQQGYEQYF TRBV10-3
CASTPMTGVGTGELFF TRBV5-1
CASSAISGVQETQYF TRBV10-1
CASSVGYQPQHF TRBV25-1
CASSLGLNTYEQYF TRBV10-1
CASNYRGSVGLFNQPQHF TRBV19
CASSTLGRLEAFF TRBV11-3
CASSSGKQGPTGELFF TRBV7-2
CASSPGGAGYEQYF TRBV2
CASSRQGAAGANVLTF TRBV19
CASSWGGLYGYTF TRBV19
CASSLVALSGANVLTF TRBV7-8
CAIRSGTGTGSCFF TRBV10-3
CSASFGAGGNTIYF TRBV20-1
CASSSGRFSPLHF TRBV11-1
CASSRDPSSYEQYF TRBV6-5
CASSLARLVGDTQYF TRBV7-2
CATSGQGTEAFF TRBV6-5
CASSGTGGNRPQHF TRBV19
CASGGVNTEAFF TRBV18
CASSNTPETQYF TRBV7-9
CASRDSGTEETQYF TRBV6-5
CASGKGSPAYNQPQHF TRBV19
CASSLTYTGEQFF TRBV7-3
CASSTPGTGVLEAFF TRBV19
CASSQDPPRGTEAFF TRBV4-1
CASSWGTGQNSGANVLTF TRBV12-3/TRBV12-4
CASSETGGWETQYF TRBV9
CASSVAGGGVNTGELFF TRBV9
CASSIFSDAGLGYTF TRBV19
CASSQEGGGGETQYF TRBV7-9
CASSYSYDFHSGAFF TRBV6-5
CASSVEGTGYEQYF TRBV11-2
CASSIRCGGNQPQHF TRBV19
CSAIAGGPGETQYF TRBV20-1
CASSPSGQALTEAFF TRBV9
CASSYSLDGRTNYEQYF TRBV6-5